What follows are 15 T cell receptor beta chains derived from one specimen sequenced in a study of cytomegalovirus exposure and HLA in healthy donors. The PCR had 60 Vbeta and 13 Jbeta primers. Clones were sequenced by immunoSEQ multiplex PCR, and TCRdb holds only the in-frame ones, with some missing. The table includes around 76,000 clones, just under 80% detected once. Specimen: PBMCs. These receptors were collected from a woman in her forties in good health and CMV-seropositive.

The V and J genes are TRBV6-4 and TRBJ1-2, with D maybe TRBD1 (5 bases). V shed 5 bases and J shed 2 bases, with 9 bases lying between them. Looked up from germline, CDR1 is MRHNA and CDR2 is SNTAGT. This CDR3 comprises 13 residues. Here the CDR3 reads CASSRDRNYGYTF. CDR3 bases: TGTGCCAGCAGTAGAGACAGAAACTATGGCTACACCTTC.

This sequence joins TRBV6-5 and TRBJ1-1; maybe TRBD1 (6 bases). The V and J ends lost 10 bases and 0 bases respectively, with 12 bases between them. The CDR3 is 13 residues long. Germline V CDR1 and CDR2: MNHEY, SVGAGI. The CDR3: CATSGGLNTEAFF. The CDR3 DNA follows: TGTGCCACCTCGGGGGGGCTGAACACTGAAGCTTTCTTT.

CDR3 region: CASSQGLDTQYF. The CDR3 DNA sequence: TGTGCCAGCAGCCAAGGTCTAGATACGCAGTATTTT. This rearrangement joins TRBV4-2 to TRBJ2-3; D gene ambiguous. The CDR3 totals 12 residues. Trimming cost V 1 base and J 5 bases, with 4 bases left between them. Germline V gene sequence: CDR1 LGHNA, CDR2 YNFKEQ.

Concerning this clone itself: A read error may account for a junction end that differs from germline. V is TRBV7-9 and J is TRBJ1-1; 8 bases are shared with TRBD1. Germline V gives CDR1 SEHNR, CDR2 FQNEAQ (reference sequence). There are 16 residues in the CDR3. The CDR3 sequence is CSSSDETGVPDTEAFF. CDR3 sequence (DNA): TGTTCCAGCAGCGATGAGACAGGGGTTCCGGACACTGAAGCTTTCTTT.

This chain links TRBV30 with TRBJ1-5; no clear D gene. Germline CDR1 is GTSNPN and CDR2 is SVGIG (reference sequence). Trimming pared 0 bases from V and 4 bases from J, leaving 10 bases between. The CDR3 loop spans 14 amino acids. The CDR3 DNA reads TGTGCCTGGAGTGTAGTGGGAGGTAATCAGCCCCAGCATTTT. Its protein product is CAWSVVGGNQPQHF.

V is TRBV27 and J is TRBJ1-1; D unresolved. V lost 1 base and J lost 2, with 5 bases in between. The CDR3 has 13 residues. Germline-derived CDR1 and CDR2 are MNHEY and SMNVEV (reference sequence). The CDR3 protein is CASSLYLNTEAFF. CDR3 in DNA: TGTGCCAGCAGTTTATACCTAAACACTGAAGCTTTCTTT.

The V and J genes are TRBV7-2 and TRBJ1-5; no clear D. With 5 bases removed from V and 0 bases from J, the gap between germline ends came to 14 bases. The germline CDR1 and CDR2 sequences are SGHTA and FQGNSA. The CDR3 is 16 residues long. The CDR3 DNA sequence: TGTGCCAGCAGCCCTCTGGCAGGTGCTAGCAATCAGCCCCAGCATTTT. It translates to CASSPLAGASNQPQHF.

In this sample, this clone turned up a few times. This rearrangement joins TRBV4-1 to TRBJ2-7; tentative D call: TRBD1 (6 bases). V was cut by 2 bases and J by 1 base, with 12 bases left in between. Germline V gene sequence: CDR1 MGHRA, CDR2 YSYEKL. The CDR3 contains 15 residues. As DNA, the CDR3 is TGCGCCAGCAGCCAAACAGGGCTAGGGTCCTACGAGCAGTACTTC. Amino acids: CASSQTGLGSYEQYF.

The CDR3 region has the DNA TGTGCCAGCAGCCCCGGACAGGGTGCTAACTATGGCTACACCTTC. Its translation: CASSPGQGANYGYTF. This chain uses TRBV7-8 with TRBJ1-2; 8 positions agree with TRBD1. Germline V gene lookup returns CDR1 SGHVS and CDR2 FQNEAQ. J was trimmed by 0 bases and V by 5 bases; bases with no gene match: 5. This CDR3 spans 15 amino acids.

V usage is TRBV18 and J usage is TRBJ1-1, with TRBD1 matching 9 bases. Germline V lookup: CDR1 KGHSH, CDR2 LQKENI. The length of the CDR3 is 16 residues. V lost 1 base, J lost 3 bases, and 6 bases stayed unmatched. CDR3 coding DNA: TGTGCCAGCTCACCACGGGGACAGGGAATGTACACTGAAGCTTTCTTT. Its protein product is CASSPRGQGMYTEAFF.

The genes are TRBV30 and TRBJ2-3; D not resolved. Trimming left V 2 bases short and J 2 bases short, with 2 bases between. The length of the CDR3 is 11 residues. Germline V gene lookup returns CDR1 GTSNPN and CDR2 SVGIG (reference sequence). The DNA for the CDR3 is TGTGCCTGGAGTCTCACAGATACGCAGTATTTT. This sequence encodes CAWSLTDTQYF. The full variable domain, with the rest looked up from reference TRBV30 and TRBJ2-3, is SQTIHQWPATLVQPVGSPLSLECTVEGTSNPNLYWYRQAAGRGLQLLFYSVGIGQISSEVPQNLSASRPQDRQFILSSKKLLLSDSGFYLCAWSLTDTQYFGPGTRLTVL.

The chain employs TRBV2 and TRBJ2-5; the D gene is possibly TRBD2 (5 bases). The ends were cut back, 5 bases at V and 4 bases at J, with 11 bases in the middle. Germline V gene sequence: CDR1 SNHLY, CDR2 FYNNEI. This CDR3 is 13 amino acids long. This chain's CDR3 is CASSRGRGETQYF. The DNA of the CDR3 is TGTGCCAGCAGTCGGGGTCGGGGAGAGACCCAGTACTTC.

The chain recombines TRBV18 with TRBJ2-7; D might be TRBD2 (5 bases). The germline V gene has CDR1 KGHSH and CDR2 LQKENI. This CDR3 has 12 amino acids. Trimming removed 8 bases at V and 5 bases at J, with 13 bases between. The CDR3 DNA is TGTGCCAGCACCAACCGGCGGGACGAGCAGTACTTC. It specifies CASTNRRDEQYF.

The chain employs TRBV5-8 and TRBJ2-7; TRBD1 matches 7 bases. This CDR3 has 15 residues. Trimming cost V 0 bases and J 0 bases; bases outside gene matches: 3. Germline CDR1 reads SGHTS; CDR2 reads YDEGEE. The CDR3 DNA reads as TGTGCCAGCAGCTTGGCCAGGGACAGCTCCTACGAGCAGTACTTC. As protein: CASSLARDSSYEQYF.

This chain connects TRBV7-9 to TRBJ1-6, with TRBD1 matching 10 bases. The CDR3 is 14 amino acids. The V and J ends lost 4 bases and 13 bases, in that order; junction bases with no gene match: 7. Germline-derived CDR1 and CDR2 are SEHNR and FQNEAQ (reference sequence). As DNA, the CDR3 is TGTGCCAGCAGCTCCGGGACAGGGGATCCTCCCCTCCACTTT. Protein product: CASSSGTGDPPLHF.